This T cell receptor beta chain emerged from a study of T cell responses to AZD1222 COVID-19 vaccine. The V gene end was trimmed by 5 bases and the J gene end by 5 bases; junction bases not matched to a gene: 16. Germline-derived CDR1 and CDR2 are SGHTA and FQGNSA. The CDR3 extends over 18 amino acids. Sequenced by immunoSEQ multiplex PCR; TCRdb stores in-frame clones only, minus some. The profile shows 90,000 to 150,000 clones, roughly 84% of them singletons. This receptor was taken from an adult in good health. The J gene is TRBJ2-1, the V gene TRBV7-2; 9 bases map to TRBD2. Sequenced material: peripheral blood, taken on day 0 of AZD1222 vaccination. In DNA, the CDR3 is TGTGCCAGCAGCCCCGAGAACGTAGCGGGGGCCATCAACAATGAGCAGTTCTTC. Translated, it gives CASSPENVAGAINNEQFF.